This record looks at one TCR beta chain sequence and its context. This record belongs to a study of blood T cell repertoires in COVID-19. Study-level background: Sites across the United States, Italy and Spain contributed samples from acute and convalescent COVID-19.

Produced via immunoSEQ multiplex PCR; TCRdb's table is partial and in-frame only. The sample yields about 300,000 clones, 85% seen once. The CDR3 loop spans 16 amino acids. Trimming removed 4 bases from V and 1 base from J, with 13 bases in between. Germline values: CDR1 MNHEY, CDR2 SVGAGI. The specimen sequenced was PBMCs or T cells enriched from blood (not recorded which). The V and J genes are TRBV6-5 and TRBJ2-2; D not resolved. This clonotype was sampled from a woman younger than 45 who had been exposed to COVID-19. The CDR3 nucleotides are TGTGCCAGCAGTTCCACTCCGTCAGGGAACACCGGGGAGCTGTTTTTT. Residues: CASSSTPSGNTGELFF.